This is a list of T cell receptor beta chains from one sample in a study of shared clonotypes between healthy human individuals. The repertoire was sequenced with immunoSEQ multiplex PCR; TCRdb's copy has only in-frame clones and lacks some. In the table there are 400,000 to 500,000 clones, around 80% of which are singletons. The sequenced sample consisted of PBMCs. The receptors here all came from a woman in her 40s in good health. Some clones in this sample may be carry-over from other donors' samples. Both conserved end residues are part of each CDR3. D genes are given only for firm matches. Clone size appears in some rows only: once, few, many, or a class for an expanded clone.

d_gene,abundance,j_gene,v_gene,CDR3nt,CDR3aa
NA,NA,TRBJ1-2,TRBV5-5,TGTGCCAGCAGCTTGGGACCGCAATATGGCTACACCTTC,CASSLGPQYGYTF
NA,few,TRBJ2-2,TRBV6-5,TGTGCCAGCACTCGAACAGGAGTCACCGGGGAGCTGTTTTTT,CASTRTGVTGELFF
NA,NA,TRBJ2-5,TRBV5-5,TGTGCCAGCAGCTTGTCGCCGGGCCAAGAGACCCAGTACTTC,CASSLSPGQETQYF
TRBD1,NA,TRBJ2-5,TRBV7-2,TGTGCCAGCAGTCGGGACAGGGGGTTGCAAGAGACCCAGTACTTC,CASSRDRGLQETQYF
NA,NA,TRBJ2-5,TRBV7-9,TGTGCCAGCAGCTTAGAACAAGAGACCCAGTACTTC,CASSLEQETQYF
TRBD2,NA,TRBJ2-2,TRBV11-2,TGTGCCAGCAGTTTGACTAGCGGGAGAAAGGCCGGGGAGCTGTTTTTT,CASSLTSGRKAGELFF
NA,NA,TRBJ2-7,TRBV29-1,TGCAGCGTTGAAAAAGGAGCCGGTGGGGAGCAGTACTTC,CSVEKGAGGEQYF
NA,NA,TRBJ2-1,TRBV15,TGTGCCACCAGCAGAGATACCTCCGGCGGGCCGGGTGAGCAGTTCTTC,CATSRDTSGGPGEQFF
NA,NA,TRBJ2-7,TRBV18,TGTGCCAGCTCGACGGGGGAAGGGTCCTACGAGCAGTACTTC,CASSTGEGSYEQYF
NA,NA,TRBJ2-5,TRBV18,TGTGCCAGCTCACCAAGGGGCGAGGAGGAGACCCAGTACTTC,CASSPRGEEETQYF
TRBD2,NA,TRBJ2-7,TRBV29-1,TGCAGCGTGGGGACTAGCGGACCCTACGAGCAGTACTTC,CSVGTSGPYEQYF
TRBD2,NA,TRBJ2-2,TRBV28,TGTGCCAGCAGCCTGGGACTAGCGGGAGTACTTGGCACCGGGGAGCTGTTTTTT,CASSLGLAGVLGTGELFF
NA,NA,TRBJ2-7,TRBV29-1,TGCAGCGTTGAGAGGGGGGCGGATTCCTACGAGCAGTACTTC,CSVERGADSYEQYF
NA,once,TRBJ2-2,TRBV5-1,TGCGCCAGCAGCTTGGAACCTAGCACCGGGGAGCTGTTTTTT,CASSLEPSTGELFF
TRBD1,NA,TRBJ1-5,TRBV25-1,TGTGCCAGCGGGACAGGGGGCTATCAGCCCCAGCATTTT,CASGTGGYQPQHF
NA,NA,TRBJ2-2,TRBV5-1,TGCGCCAGCAGCCCCGGACAGATCACCGGGGAGCTGTTTTTT,CASSPGQITGELFF
NA,NA,TRBJ1-5,TRBV18,TGTGCCAGCTCGGAGGTAGTGGGGGTCGGCAATCAGCCCCAGCATTTT,CASSEVVGVGNQPQHF
NA,NA,TRBJ1-1,TRBV7-9,TGTGCCAGCAGCTTTGCCCTGAACACTGAAGCTTTCTTT,CASSFALNTEAFF
TRBD2,NA,TRBJ2-1,TRBV10-2,TGCGCCAGCAGTAGACCCTTAGCGGGACGCATCAATGAGCAGTTCTTC,CASSRPLAGRINEQFF
TRBD2,NA,TRBJ2-1,TRBV5-6,TGTGCCAGCAGCCCCCGGCCCGGGGGAGGGAATGAGCAGTTCTTC,CASSPRPGGGNEQFF
NA,NA,TRBJ2-1,TRBV18,TGTGCCAGCTCACCAAGATGGGCCTATAATTACAATGAGCAGTTCTTC,CASSPRWAYNYNEQFF
NA,few,TRBJ2-1,TRBV6-5,TGTGCCAGCAGTCAGGGGATTGAGCAGTTCTTC,CASSQGIEQFF
NA,NA,TRBJ2-3,TRBV15,TGTGCCACCAGCAGAGCCCGACCGACACAGGGCGTAGATACGCAGTATTTT,CATSRARPTQGVDTQYF
TRBD2,once,TRBJ2-7,TRBV19,TGTGCCAGTAGTGCCCCTGGGACTAGCGGTACCTACGAGCAGTACTTC,CASSAPGTSGTYEQYF
NA,NA,TRBJ1-3,TRBV2,TGTGCCAGCAGCAGGGGTAACTCTGGAAACACCATATATTTT,CASSRGNSGNTIYF
TRBD2,NA,TRBJ2-5,TRBV7-7,TGTGCCAGCAGCCCTAGGACTAGCCGGGGTGAGACCCAGTACTTC,CASSPRTSRGETQYF
NA,NA,TRBJ1-2,TRBV4-2,TGTGCCAGCAGCCAAGAAGGGGATGGCTATGGCTACACCTTC,CASSQEGDGYGYTF
TRBD1,once,TRBJ2-3,TRBV9,TGTGCCAGCAGCGGGGGACAGGGGGCGCGAGATACGCAGTATTTT,CASSGGQGARDTQYF
NA,NA,TRBJ2-7,TRBV19,TGTGCCAGTAGTGCGCACAGGGGAGGCTACGAGCAGTACTTC,CASSAHRGGYEQYF
TRBD2,once,TRBJ2-3,TRBV18,TGTGCCAGCTCACAGCCGGGACTAGCGGGAGTAGATACGCAGTATTTT,CASSQPGLAGVDTQYF
NA,NA,TRBJ2-2,TRBV5-4,TGTGCCAGCAGCTACCGGGCCGGGGAGCTGTTTTTT,CASSYRAGELFF
NA,NA,TRBJ2-1,TRBV21-1,TGTGCCAGCCCACCGGGACTAGGGGTTTACAATGAGCAGTTCTTC,CASPPGLGVYNEQFF
NA,NA,TRBJ2-5,TRBV5-1,TGCGCCAGCAGCTTGGAGGGCGGGATCGGGACCCAGTACTTC,CASSLEGGIGTQYF
TRBD1,NA,TRBJ2-7,TRBV13,TGTGCCAGCAGCTTGGGGACAGTAGACGAGCAGTACTTC,CASSLGTVDEQYF
TRBD1,NA,TRBJ2-7,TRBV6-1,TGTGCCAGCAGTATCGGGACAGGGGGGGTCTACGAGCAGTACTTC,CASSIGTGGVYEQYF
NA,NA,TRBJ1-1,TRBV5-6,TGTGCCAGCAGCTTGGCCGGGCTCCCGAACACTGAAGCTTTCTTT,CASSLAGLPNTEAFF
NA,NA,TRBJ2-7,TRBV7-8,TGTGCCAGCAGCCCAGGACCGGACTCCTACGAGCAGTACTTC,CASSPGPDSYEQYF
NA,NA,TRBJ1-1,TRBV28,TGTGCCAGCAGGACGGGATACACTGAAGCTTTCTTT,CASRTGYTEAFF
TRBD2,NA,TRBJ2-7,TRBV19,TGTGCCAGTAGTATGGCGCCTAGCGGGAGCTACGAGCAGTACTTC,CASSMAPSGSYEQYF
NA,once,TRBJ1-5,TRBV23-1,TGCGCCAGCAGTCAATCCTGCCGATCTAGCAATCAGCCCCAGCATTTT,CASSQSCRSSNQPQHF
TRBD2,NA,TRBJ2-7,TRBV15,TGTGCCACCAGCCAAGGGGTAGCGGGAGGCGGGGCCTACGAGCAGTACTTC,CATSQGVAGGGAYEQYF
TRBD1,once,TRBJ1-3,TRBV4-1,TGCGCCAGCAGCCCCGGGACAGGGGTTGGGGGAAACACCATATATTTT,CASSPGTGVGGNTIYF
NA,NA,TRBJ1-1,TRBV4-2,TGTGCCAGCAGCCAAGATCTGCGGACTGAAGCTTTCTTT,CASSQDLRTEAFF
NA,NA,TRBJ1-5,TRBV2,TGTGCCAGCAGCCGGGACAATCAGCCCCAGCATTTT,CASSRDNQPQHF
NA,NA,TRBJ2-5,TRBV15,TGTGCCACCAGCCGTGGAACAGCCCAAGAGACCCAGTACTTC,CATSRGTAQETQYF
TRBD2,NA,TRBJ2-7,TRBV27,TGTGCCAGCAGTGCTAGCGGGACCTACGAGCAGTACTTC,CASSASGTYEQYF
NA,NA,TRBJ1-4,TRBV4-2,TGTGCCAGCAGCCAACTACAGGCTAATGAAAAACTGTTTTTT,CASSQLQANEKLFF
NA,NA,TRBJ2-7,TRBV7-9,TGTGCCAGCAGCCAGGACCCCTCCTACGAGCAGTACTTC,CASSQDPSYEQYF
TRBD1,NA,TRBJ2-2,TRBV30,TGTGCCTGGAGTAAGGGACAGGACCCGACCGGGGAGCTGTTTTTT,CAWSKGQDPTGELFF